The present T cell receptor beta chain was sequenced within a study of T cell responses to AZD1222 COVID-19 vaccine. Libraries were prepared by immunoSEQ multiplex PCR; TCRdb keeps only in-frame clonotypes and omits some of them. This table holds fewer than 100,000 clones, about four fifths found once. V dropped 2 bases and J dropped 4; count of bases not matched to a gene: 1. CDR1 and CDR2 from the germline V gene are MNHEY and SMNVEV (reference sequence). The CDR3 consists of 13 residues. Only a few counts were recorded for this clone. V and J are TRBV27 and TRBJ2-7, with 8 bases identical to TRBD2. The sequences come from peripheral blood, collected 28 days after the second AZD1222 dose. The receptor was isolated from an adult who received the AZD1222 COVID-19 vaccine. The CDR3 coding sequence is TGTGCCAGCAGTTTACGGGAGGGGTACGAGCAGTACTTC. Translating gives CASSLREGYEQYF.